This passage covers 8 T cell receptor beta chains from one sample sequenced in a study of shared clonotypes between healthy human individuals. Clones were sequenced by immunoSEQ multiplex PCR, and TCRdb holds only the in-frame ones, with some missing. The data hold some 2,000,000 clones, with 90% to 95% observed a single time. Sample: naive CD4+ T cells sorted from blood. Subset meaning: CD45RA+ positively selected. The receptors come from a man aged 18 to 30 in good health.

The CDR3 loop is CSVDGRASTDTQYF. The CDR3 DNA sequence: TGCAGCGTTGATGGCAGGGCTAGCACAGATACGCAGTATTTT. The gene calls are TRBV29-1 and TRBJ2-3, with D possibly being TRBD1 (5 bases). This CDR3 is 14 amino acids long. The ends were cut back, 3 bases at V and 0 bases at J, with 10 bases in the middle. Per the germline V gene, CDR1 is SQVTM and CDR2 is ANQGSEA.

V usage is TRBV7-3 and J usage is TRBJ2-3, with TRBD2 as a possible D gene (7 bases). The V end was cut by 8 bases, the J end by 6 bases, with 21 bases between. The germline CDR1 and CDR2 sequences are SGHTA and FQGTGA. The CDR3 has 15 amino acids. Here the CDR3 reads CASGAGASGADTQYF. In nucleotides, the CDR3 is TGTGCCAGCGGGGCGGGGGCTAGCGGTGCGGATACGCAGTATTTT.

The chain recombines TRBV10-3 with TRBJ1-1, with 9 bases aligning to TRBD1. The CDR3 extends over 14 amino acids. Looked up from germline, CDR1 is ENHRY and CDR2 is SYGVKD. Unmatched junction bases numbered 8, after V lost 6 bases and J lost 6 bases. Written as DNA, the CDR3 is TGTGCCATCAGCCGGGACAGGGAACGTGCTGAAGCTTTCTTT. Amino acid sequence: CAISRDRERAEAFF.

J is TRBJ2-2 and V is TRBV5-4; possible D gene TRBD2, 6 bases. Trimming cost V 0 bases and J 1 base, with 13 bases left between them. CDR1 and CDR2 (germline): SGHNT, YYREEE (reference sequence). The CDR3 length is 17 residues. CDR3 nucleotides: TGTGCCAGCAGCTTGGCCGGGGGACTGAGGAACACCGGGGAGCTGTTTTTT. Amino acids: CASSLAGGLRNTGELFF.

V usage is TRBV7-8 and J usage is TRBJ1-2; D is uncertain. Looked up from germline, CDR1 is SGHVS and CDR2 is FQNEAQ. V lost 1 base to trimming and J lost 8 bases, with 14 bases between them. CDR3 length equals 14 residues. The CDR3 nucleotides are TGTGCCAGCAGCTTAGTACTCCCCGGAGGGGGCTACACCTTC. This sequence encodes CASSLVLPGGGYTF.

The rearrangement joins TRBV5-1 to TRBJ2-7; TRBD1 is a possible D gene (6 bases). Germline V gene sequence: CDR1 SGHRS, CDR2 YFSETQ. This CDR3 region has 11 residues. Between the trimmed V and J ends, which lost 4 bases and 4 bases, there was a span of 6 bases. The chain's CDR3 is CASSQGYEQYF. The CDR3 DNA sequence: TGCGCCAGCAGCCAGGGGTACGAGCAGTACTTC.

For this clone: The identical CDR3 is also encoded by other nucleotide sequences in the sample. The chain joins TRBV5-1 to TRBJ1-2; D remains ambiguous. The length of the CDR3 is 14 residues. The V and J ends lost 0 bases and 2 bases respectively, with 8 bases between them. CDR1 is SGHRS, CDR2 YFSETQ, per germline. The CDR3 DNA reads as TGCGCCAGCAGCTTGGCGGACGGGAACTATGGCTACACCTTC. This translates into CASSLADGNYGYTF.

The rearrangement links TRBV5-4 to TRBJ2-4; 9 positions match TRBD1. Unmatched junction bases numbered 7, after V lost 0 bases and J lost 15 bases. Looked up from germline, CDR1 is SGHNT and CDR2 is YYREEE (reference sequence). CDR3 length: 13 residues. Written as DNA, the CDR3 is TGTGCCAGCAGCTTGGTGAGGACAGGGGAGCGGTACTTC. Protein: CASSLVRTGERYF.